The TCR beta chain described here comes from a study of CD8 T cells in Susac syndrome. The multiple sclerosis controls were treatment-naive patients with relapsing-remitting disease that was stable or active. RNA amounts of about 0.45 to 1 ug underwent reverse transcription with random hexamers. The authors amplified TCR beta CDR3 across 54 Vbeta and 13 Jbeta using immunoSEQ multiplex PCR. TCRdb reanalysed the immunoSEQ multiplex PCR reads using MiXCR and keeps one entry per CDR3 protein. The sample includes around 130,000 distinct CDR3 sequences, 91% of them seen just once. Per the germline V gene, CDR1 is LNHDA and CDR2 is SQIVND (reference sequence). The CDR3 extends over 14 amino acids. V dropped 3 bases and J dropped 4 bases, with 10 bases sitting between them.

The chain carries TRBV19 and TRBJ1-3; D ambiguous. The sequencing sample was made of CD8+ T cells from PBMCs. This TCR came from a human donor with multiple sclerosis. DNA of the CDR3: TGTGCCAGTAGTATGGGTACATCGGGAAACACCATATATTTT. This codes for CASSMGTSGNTIYF.